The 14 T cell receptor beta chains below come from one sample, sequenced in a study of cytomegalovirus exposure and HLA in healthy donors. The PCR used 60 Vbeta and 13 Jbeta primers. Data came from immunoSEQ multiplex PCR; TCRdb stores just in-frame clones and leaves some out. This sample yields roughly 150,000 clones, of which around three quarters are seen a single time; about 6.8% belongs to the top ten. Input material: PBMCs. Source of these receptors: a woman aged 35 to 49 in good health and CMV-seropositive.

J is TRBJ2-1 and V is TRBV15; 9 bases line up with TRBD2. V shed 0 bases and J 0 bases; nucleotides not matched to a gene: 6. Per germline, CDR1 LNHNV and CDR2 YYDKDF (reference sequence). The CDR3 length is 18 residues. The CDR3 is CATSREVLAGFSYNEQFF. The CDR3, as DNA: TGTGCCACCAGCAGAGAGGTCCTAGCGGGGTTCTCCTACAATGAGCAGTTCTTC.

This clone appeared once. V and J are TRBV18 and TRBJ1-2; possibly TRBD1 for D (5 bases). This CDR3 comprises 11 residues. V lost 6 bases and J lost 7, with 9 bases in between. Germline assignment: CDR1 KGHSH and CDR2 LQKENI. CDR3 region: CASSQQGGYTF. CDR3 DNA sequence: TGTGCCAGCTCGCAGCAGGGTGGCTACACCTTC.

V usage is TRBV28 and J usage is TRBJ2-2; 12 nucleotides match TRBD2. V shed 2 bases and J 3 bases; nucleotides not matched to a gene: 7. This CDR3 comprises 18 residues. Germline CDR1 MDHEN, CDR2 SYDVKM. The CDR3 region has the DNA TGTGCCAGCAGTTTACCTTCTAGCGGGAGGGTTGACACCGGGGAGCTGTTTTTT. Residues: CASSLPSSGRVDTGELFF. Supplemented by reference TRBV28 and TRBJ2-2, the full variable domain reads DVKVTQSSRYLVKRTGEKVFLECVQDMDHENMFWYRQDPGLGLRLIYFSYDVKMKEKGDIPEGYSVSREKKERFSLILESASTNQTSMYLCASSLPSSGRVDTGELFFGEGSRLTVL.

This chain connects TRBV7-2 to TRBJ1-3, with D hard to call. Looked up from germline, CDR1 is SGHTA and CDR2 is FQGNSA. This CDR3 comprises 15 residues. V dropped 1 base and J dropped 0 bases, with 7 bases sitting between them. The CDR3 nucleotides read TGTGCCAGCAGCTTAGTCGGCGGCTCTGGAAACACCATATATTTT. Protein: CASSLVGGSGNTIYF. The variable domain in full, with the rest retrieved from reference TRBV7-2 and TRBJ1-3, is GAGVSQSPSNKVTEKGKDVELRCDPISGHTALYWYRQSLGQGLEFLIYFQGNSAPDKSGLPSDRFSAERTGGSVSTLTIQRTQQEDSAVYLCASSLVGGSGNTIYFGEGSWLTVV.

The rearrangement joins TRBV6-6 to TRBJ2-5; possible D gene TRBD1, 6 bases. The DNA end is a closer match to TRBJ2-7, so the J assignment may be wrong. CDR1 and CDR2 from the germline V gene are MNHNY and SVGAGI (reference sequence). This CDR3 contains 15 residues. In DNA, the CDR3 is TGTGCCAGCAGTCCCCAGGGGCGCATAAGGAACGAGCAGTACTTC. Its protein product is CASSPQGRIRNEQYF.

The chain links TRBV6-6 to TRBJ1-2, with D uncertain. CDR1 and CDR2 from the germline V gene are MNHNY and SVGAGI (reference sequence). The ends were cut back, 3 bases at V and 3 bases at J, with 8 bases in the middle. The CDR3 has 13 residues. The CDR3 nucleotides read TGTGCCAGCAGTTATTCGGTGGACTATGGCTACACCTTC. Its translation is CASSYSVDYGYTF.

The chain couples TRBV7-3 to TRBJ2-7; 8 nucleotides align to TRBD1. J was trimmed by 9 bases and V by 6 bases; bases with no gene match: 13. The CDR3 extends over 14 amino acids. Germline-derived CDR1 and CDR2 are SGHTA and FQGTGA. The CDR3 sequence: CASSPTGTGFRQYF. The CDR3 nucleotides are TGTGCCAGCAGTCCTACCGGGACAGGCTTTAGGCAGTACTTC.

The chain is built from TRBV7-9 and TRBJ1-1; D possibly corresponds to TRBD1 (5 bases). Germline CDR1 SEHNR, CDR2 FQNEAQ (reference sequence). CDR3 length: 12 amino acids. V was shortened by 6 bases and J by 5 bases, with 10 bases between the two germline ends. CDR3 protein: CASSRGETEAFF. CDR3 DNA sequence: TGTGCCAGCAGTCGGGGGGAAACTGAAGCTTTCTTT.

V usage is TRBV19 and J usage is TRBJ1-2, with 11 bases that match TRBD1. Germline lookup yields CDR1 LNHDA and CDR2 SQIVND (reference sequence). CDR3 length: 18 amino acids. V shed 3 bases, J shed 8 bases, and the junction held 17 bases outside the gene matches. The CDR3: CASSMVPWGWTGGNGYTF. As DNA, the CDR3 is TGTGCCAGTAGTATGGTGCCATGGGGATGGACAGGGGGCAACGGCTACACCTTC.

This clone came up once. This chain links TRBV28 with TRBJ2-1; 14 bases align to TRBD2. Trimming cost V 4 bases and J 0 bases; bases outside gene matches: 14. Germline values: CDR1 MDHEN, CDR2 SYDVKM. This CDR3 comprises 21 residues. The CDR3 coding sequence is TGTGCCAGCAGTTCCCGGTTGGGACTAGCGGGAGTTAATGGCTCCTACAATGAGCAGTTCTTC. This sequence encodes CASSSRLGLAGVNGSYNEQFF.

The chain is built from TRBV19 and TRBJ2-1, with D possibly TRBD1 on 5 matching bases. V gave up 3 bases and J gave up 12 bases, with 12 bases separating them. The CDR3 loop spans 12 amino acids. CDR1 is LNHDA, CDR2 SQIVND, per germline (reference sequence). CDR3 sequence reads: CASSMGLQGQFF. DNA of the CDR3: TGTGCCAGTAGTATGGGGCTGCAAGGGCAGTTCTTC.

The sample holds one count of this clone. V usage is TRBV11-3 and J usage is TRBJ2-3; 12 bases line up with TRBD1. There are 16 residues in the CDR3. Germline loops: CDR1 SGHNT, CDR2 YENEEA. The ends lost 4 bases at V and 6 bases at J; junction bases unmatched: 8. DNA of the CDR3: TGTGCCAGCAGCTACCGGGACAGGGGGCAAGGTGATACGCAGTATTTT. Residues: CASSYRDRGQGDTQYF.

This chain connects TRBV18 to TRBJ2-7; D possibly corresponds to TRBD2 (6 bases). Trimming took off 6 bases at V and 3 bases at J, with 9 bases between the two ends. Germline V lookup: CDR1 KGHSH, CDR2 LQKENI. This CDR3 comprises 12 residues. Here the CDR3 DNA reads TGTGCCAGCTCCCCCGGGGGCTACGAGCAGTACTTC. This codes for CASSPGGYEQYF.

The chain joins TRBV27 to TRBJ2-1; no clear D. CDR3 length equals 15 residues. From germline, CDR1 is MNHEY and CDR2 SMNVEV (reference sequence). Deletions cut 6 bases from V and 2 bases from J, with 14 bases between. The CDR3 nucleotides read TGTGCCAGCAGCCTAGGCGCGATAACCTACAATGAGCAGTTCTTC. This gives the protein CASSLGAITYNEQFF.